This T cell receptor beta chain is from a study of blood T cell repertoires in COVID-19. Study summary: From the United States, Italy and Spain came samples of acute and convalescent COVID-19. The analysed material was cDNA or gDNA that came from T cells, B-cell-depleted T cells, or PBMCs.

Authors' processing steps: Estimation of nucleated cell counts relied on the amplification of reference gene primers. TCRdb's table, derived via immunoSEQ multiplex PCR, lists solely in-frame clones and lacks some. D and trimming were read from the DNA, whereas the V and J calls and clone size are those reported in that table. This table holds tens of thousands of clones, 81% found once. The CDR3 consists of 19 residues. Trimming stripped 0 bases from V and 1 base from J, with 21 bases between. The germline gives CDR1 WNHNN, CDR2 SYGVQD (reference sequence). The material sequenced was peripheral blood. The rearrangement links TRBV10-1 to TRBJ1-2; D not resolved. This receptor was taken from a human donor in a cohort sampled during active COVID-19. Written as DNA, the CDR3 is TGCGCCAGCAGTGAGTCCCGAGCGGAGGAGCCAGATGGTAACTATGGCTACACCTTC. Its protein is CASSESRAEEPDGNYGYTF.